These T cell receptor beta chains were read from a single sample in a study of CD8 T cells in ankylosing spondylitis. TCRdb re-analysed the 5' RACE reads in MiXCR, keeping a single row per CDR3 protein. In the table there are 240,000 or so distinct CDR3 sequences, around 11% of which are singletons. What was sequenced was blood, either unsorted or a sorted T cell fraction (not recorded which). The receptors were gathered from a male donor with ankylosing spondylitis or in good health (not recorded which). The CDR3 runs from the conserved cysteine through the conserved F or W.

TRBV24-1	CATMPGQGGQPQHF
TRBV20-1	CSARDRAGRADTQYF
TRBV12-3/TRBV12-4	CASSRSWTGGYQPQHF
TRBV16	CASSGLASGEQYF
TRBV20-1	CSAHPNYGYTF
TRBV2	CASSELQETQYF
TRBV30	CAWGRRMWNSPLHF
TRBV20-1	CSASPGRLSYEQYF
TRBV20-1	CSAGGFETQYF
TRBV24-1	CATSSTDEIPNTEAFF
TRBV28	CASSWTGYNTGELFF
TRBV5-1	CASSPWGNSPLHF
TRBV7-6	CASSPRLDTQYF
TRBV4-2	CASSHGPAPRWDNEQFF
TRBV29-1	CSVEEGYGYTF
TRBV5-1	CASSSGLAFDEQFF
TRBV6-5	CASSYGVLQGRASNQPQHF
TRBV12-3/TRBV12-4	CASSLFGMNTEAFF
TRBV9	CASSVTTSGQHSYNEQFF
TRBV7-9	CASSVDRGREQFF
TRBV20-1	CSIEGGSSYNEQFF
TRBV11-2	CASSFPPGELFF
TRBV5-1	CASREGSSYEQYF
TRBV29-1	CSVGGWANEQFF
TRBV4-1	CASSHPGVAGGQETQYF
TRBV7-9	CASSSLGPTDTQYF
TRBV4-2	CASSPGLVADEQFF
TRBV7-2	CASSSKGGAGNGELFF
TRBV5-1	CASSLEGNQGTQYF
TRBV12-3/TRBV12-4	CASSYASNQPQHF
TRBV5-8	CASSKRTGTNTGELFF
TRBV3-1	CASSHDRVGDNEQFF
TRBV12-3/TRBV12-4	CASSSSRDYEQYF
TRBV20-1	CSARPGYGYTF
TRBV12-3/TRBV12-4	CASSQTVGGEQYF
TRBV7-2	CASSLDVGSLDEQFF
TRBV5-1	CASSPQLQETQYF
TRBV28	CASTSAMAGYEQYF
TRBV7-9	CASSLPWGSGLNYGYTF
TRBV27	CASSRDREYGYTF